The present TCR beta chain was sequenced within a study of beta chain features in type 1 diabetes. Findings and caveats of the study: Moderate but significant shortening of TCRB CDR3s was recorded in all four CD4+ subsets from Type 1 diabetes patients. A potential influence of HLA type upon TCRB rearrangement remained unresolved herein. Relative to healthy donors, patients appeared to have naive, central memory and Treg TCRB repertoires that were more similar.

All of the isolated RNA was reverse transcribed, so expressed TCRB transcripts were sequenced. Profiling relied on immunoSEQ multiplex PCR, and the TCRdb table lists in-frame clones only, not all of them. This sample has some 190,000 clones, with under 9.5% found just once. Around 0.12 L of blood, on average, came from one heparinised draw per donor. CD45RO/CCR7/CD25/CD127/CD95/CD27 staining was used to isolate CD4+ naive, central memory, regulatory and stem cell-like memory cells by sorting. From germline, CDR1 is GTSNPN and CDR2 SVGIG (reference sequence). The ends were cut back, 0 bases at V and 6 bases at J, with 15 bases in the middle. The CDR3 runs to 15 residues. A word on this clone: Its antigen is not known.

Material for sequencing was central memory CD4+ T cells from blood. The chain is built from TRBV30 and TRBJ1-5; no clear D. This TCR came from a man younger than 30 with type 1 diabetes. The CDR3 bases are TGTGCCTGGAGTGTTGGGCTGGCGGGAGGTCAGCCCCAGCATTTT. Its translation is CAWSVGLAGGQPQHF. Full variable domain (remainder filled in from reference TRBV30 and TRBJ1-5): SQTIHQWPATLVQPVGSPLSLECTVEGTSNPNLYWYRQAAGRGLQLLFYSVGIGQISSEVPQNLSASRPQDRQFILSSKKLLLSDSGFYLCAWSVGLAGGQPQHFGDGTRLSIL.